Following are 2 T cell receptor beta chains from one sample sequenced in a study of OX40 agonist ivuxolimab in advanced cancers. The library came from the immunoSEQ multiplex PCR assay. What TCRdb holds here is the immuneACCESS table cut down to in-frame rearrangements. Part of the clones is not present; checked against another copy, under half of the missing clones reflect an unresolved V gene, and the others are unexplained. The sample table contains some 44,000 clones; only one count was recorded for 65% to 85% of them. The ten largest account for about 5.5% of the sample. The sample consisted of CD4+ or CD8+ T cells sorted from blood, taken in a trial of the OX40 agonist ivuxolimab. Receptor source: an adult with an advanced solid tumor such as melanoma, head and neck, liver or kidney cancer.

This chain joins TRBV5-1 and TRBJ2-5, with 9 bases lining up with TRBD1. V was clipped by 8 bases and J by 4 bases; unmatched bases: 3. In germline, CDR1 is SGHRS, CDR2 YFSETQ. The CDR3 runs 12 residues. The CDR3 nucleotides read TGCGCCAGTTCGGACAGGGGAGAGACCCAGTACTTC. Translating gives CASSDRGETQYF.

This clone was observed once. The chain has TRBV19 and TRBJ1-5; the D is unclear. Germline values: CDR1 LNHDA, CDR2 SQIVND (reference sequence). This CDR3 is built from 15 residues. Deletions cut 5 bases from V and 7 bases from J, with 18 bases between. CDR3 DNA sequence: TGTGCCAGTAGTGAGCGTGAGGGAGCTTGGCAGCCCCAGCATTTT. It yields the protein CASSEREGAWQPQHF.